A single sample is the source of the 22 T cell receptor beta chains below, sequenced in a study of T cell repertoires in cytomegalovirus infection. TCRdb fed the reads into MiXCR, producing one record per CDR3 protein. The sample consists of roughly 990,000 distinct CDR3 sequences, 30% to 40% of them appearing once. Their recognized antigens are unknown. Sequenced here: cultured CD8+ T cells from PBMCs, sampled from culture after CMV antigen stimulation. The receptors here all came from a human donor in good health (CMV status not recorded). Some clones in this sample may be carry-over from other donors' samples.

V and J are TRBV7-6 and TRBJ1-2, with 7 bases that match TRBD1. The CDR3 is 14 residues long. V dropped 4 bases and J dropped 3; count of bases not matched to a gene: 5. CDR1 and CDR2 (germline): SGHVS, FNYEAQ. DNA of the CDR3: TGTGCCAGCAGCTCTAATACAGGGGACTATGGCTACACCTTC. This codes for CASSSNTGDYGYTF.

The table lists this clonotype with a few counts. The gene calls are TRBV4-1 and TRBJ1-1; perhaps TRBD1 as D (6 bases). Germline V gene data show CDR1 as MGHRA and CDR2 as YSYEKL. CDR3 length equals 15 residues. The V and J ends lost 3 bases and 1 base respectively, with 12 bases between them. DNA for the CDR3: TGCGCCAGCAGCCAGATACAGGGCCAGAACACTGAAGCTTTCTTT. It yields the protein CASSQIQGQNTEAFF.

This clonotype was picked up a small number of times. The CDR3 region has the DNA TGTGCCAGCAGCTTGGAGGTGATCTCGACCGGGGAGCTGTTTTTT. Encoded protein: CASSLEVISTGELFF. This rearrangement joins TRBV5-5 to TRBJ2-2; D unresolved. V dropped 0 bases and J dropped 5 bases, with 11 bases sitting between them. The CDR3 extends over 15 amino acids. Per the germline V gene, CDR1 is SGHKS and CDR2 is YYEKEE (reference sequence).

In DNA, the CDR3 is TGTGCCATCCCGGGCAAGGGGTTCGAGGATGGCTACACCTTC. This codes for CAIPGKGFEDGYTF. This chain joins TRBV12-3 or TRBV12-4 and TRBJ1-2; maybe TRBD1 (5 bases). The CDR3 covers 14 residues. V gave up 10 bases and J gave up 6 bases, with 21 bases separating them.

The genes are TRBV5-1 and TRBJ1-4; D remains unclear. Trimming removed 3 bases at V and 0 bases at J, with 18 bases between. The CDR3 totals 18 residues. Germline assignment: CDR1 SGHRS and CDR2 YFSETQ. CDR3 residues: CASSSPPGFGSTNEKLFF. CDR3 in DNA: TGCGCCAGCAGCTCCCCTCCCGGGTTCGGTTCAACTAATGAAAAACTGTTTTTT.

CDR3 amino acids: CASSLLRGPNYGYTF. In DNA form, the CDR3 reads TGTGCCAGCAGCTTATTAAGGGGGCCTAACTATGGCTACACCTTC. V is TRBV7-9 and J is TRBJ1-2; 7 bases map to TRBD1. The germline CDR1 and CDR2 sequences are SEHNR and FQNEAQ (reference sequence). The junction had 3 bases not matched to a gene; V was cut back by 2 bases and J by 0 bases. This CDR3 has 15 amino acids. Full variable domain (rest looked up from reference TRBV7-9 and TRBJ1-2): DTGVSQNPRHKITKRGQNVTFRCDPISEHNRLYWYRQTLGQGPEFLTYFQNEAQLEKSRLLSDRFSAERPKGSFSTLEIQRTEQGDSAMYLCASSLLRGPNYGYTFGSGTRLTVV.

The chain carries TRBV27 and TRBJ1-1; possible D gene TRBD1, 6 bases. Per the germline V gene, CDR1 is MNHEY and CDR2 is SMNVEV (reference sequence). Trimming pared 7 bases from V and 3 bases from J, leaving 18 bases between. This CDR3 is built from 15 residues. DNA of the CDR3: TGTGCCAGCACCTTAGAGTCCGGGGGCTACACTGAAGCTTTCTTT. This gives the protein CASTLESGGYTEAFF.

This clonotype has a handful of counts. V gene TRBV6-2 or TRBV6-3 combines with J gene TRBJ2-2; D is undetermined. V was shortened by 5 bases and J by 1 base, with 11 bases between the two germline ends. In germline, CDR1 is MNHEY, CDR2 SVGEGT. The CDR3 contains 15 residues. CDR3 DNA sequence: TGTGCCAGCAGTCCAGACTGGCGGAACACCGGGGAGCTGTTTTTT. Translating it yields CASSPDWRNTGELFF.

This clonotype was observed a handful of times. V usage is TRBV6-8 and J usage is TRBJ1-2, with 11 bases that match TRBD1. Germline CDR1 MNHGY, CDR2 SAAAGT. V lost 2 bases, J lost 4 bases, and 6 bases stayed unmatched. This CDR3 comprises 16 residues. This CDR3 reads CASSYGTGGFGYGYTF. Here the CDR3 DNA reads TGTGCCAGCAGTTACGGGACAGGGGGATTTGGCTATGGCTACACCTTC.

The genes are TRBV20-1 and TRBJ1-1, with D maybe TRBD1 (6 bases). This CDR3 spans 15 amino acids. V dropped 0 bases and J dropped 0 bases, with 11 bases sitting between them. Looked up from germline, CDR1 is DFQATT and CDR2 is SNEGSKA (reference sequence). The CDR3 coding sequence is TGCAGTGCTAGAGATTATCCAGGGGTGAACACTGAAGCTTTCTTT. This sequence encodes CSARDYPGVNTEAFF.

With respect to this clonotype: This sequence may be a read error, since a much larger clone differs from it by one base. CDR3 DNA sequence: TGTGCCAGCAGCTCACAAGGTCGCTTGAACACTAAAGCTTTCTTT. Translated: CASSSQGRLNTKAFF. This sequence joins TRBV7-2 and TRBJ1-1; D gene ambiguous. The CDR3 is made up of 15 amino acids. Germline CDR1 and CDR2: SGHTA and FQGNSA.

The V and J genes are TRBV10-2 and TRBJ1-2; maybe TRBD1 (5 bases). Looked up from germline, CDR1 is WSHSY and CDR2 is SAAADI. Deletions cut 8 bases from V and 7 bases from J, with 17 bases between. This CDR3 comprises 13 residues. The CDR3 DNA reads TGCGCCAGCTCGACAGAACCCGGGATTGGCTACACCTTC. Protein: CASSTEPGIGYTF.

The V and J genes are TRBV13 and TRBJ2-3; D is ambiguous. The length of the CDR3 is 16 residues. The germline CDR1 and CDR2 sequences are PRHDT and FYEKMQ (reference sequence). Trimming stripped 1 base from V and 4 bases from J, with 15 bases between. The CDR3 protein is CASSLAGDDLPDTQYF. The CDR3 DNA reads TGTGCCAGCAGCTTAGCAGGCGACGATCTCCCAGATACGCAGTATTTT.

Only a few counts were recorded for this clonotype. The CDR3 region is CASSISGPLVEQYF. CDR3 in DNA: TGTGCCAGTAGTATATCCGGGCCGCTCGTCGAGCAGTACTTC. The chain couples TRBV19 to TRBJ2-7, with D hard to call. This CDR3 region has 14 residues. V was trimmed by 2 bases and J by 6 bases, leaving 14 bases between them. Germline assignment: CDR1 LNHDA and CDR2 SQIVND (reference sequence).

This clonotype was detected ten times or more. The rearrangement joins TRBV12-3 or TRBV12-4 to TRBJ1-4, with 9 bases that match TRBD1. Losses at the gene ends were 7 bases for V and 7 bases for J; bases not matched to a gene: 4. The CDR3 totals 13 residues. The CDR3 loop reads CASTRTGVEKLFF. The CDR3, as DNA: TGTGCCAGCACCCGGACAGGGGTTGAAAAACTGTTTTTT.

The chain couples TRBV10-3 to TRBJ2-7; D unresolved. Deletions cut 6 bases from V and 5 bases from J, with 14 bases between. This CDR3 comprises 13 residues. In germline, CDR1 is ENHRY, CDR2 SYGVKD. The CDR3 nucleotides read TGTGCCATCAGACGGAACCCTGGCGACGAGCAGTACGTC. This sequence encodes CAIRRNPGDEQYV.

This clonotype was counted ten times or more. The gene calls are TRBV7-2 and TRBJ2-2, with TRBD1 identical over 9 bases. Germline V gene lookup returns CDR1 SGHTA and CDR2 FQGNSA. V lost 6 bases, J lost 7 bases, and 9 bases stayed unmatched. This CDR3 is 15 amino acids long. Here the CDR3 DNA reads TGTGCCAGCAGACCGTTCACAGGGGGCATCGGGGAGCTGTTTTTT. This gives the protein CASRPFTGGIGELFF.

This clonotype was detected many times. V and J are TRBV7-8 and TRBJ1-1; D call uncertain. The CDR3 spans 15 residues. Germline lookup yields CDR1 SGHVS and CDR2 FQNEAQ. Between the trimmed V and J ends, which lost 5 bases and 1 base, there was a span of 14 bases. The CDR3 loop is CASSIGRQRNTEAFF. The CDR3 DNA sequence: TGTGCCAGCAGCATTGGACGGCAGCGGAACACTGAAGCTTTCTTT.

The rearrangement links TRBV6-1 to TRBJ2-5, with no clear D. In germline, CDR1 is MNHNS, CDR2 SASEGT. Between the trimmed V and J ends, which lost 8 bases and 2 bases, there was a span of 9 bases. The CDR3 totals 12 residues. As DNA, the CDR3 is TGTGCCAGCGCGACTCTGCAAGAGACCCAGTACTTC. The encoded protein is CASATLQETQYF.

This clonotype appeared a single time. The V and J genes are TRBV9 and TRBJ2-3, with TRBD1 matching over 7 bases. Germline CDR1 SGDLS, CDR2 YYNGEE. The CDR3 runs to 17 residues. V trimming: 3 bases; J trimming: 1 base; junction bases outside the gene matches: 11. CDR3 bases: TGTGCCAGCAGCGCCCGGAGCCGGGACAGCCGCACAGATACGCAGTATTTT. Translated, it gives CASSARSRDSRTDTQYF.

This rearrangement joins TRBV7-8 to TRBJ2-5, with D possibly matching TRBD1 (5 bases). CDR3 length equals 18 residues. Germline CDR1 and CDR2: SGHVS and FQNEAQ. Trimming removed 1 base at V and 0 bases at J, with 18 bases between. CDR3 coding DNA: TGTGCCAGCAGCTTAGATCACTCCCGACAGCATTACCAAGAGACCCAGTACTTC. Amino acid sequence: CASSLDHSRQHYQETQYF.

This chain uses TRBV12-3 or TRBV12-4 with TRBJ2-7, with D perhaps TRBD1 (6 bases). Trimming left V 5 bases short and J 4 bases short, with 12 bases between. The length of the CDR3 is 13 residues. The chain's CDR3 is CASSAQQGYEQYF. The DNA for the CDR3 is TGTGCCAGCAGTGCGCAACAGGGTTACGAGCAGTACTTC.